These T cell receptor beta chains were read from a single sample in a study of blood T cell repertoires in COVID-19. Sequencing was performed with immunoSEQ multiplex PCR; in TCRdb, only in-frame clones are kept and a portion is missing. The sample has about 100,000 clones, 84% seen once. The sequencing sample was made of peripheral blood. The receptors come from a human donor in a cohort sampled during active COVID-19. Both conserved end residues are part of each CDR3. Each record gives: J gene, clone size, D gene, V gene, CDR3 protein, CDR3 DNA. The D gene is left open where the match is weak. For some rows the clone size is stated as once, few or many, or as a class when expanded; others skip it.

j_call: TRBJ2-7
clone_size: -
d_call: TRBD1
v_call: TRBV3-1/TRBV3-2
cdr3_aa: CASATGGTYEQYF
cdr3_nt: TGTGCCAGCGCGACAGGGGGAACCTACGAGCAGTACTTC

j_call: TRBJ1-2
clone_size: once
d_call: TRBD1
v_call: TRBV6-5
cdr3_aa: CASSRQGMKNYGYTF
cdr3_nt: TGTGCCAGCAGTCGACAGGGGATGAAAAACTATGGCTACACCTTC

j_call: TRBJ1-5
clone_size: -
d_call: -
v_call: TRBV24-1
cdr3_aa: CATSDAGGASQPQHF
cdr3_nt: TGTGCCACCAGTGACGCGGGGGGGGCTAGTCAGCCCCAGCATTTT

j_call: TRBJ2-2
clone_size: -
d_call: -
v_call: TRBV12-3/TRBV12-4
cdr3_aa: CASGRDTGELFF
cdr3_nt: TGTGCCAGCGGTCGGGACACCGGGGAGCTGTTTTTT

j_call: TRBJ1-5
clone_size: -
d_call: -
v_call: TRBV6-5
cdr3_aa: CASTEVFNQPQHF
cdr3_nt: TGTGCCAGCACCGAGGTGTTCAATCAGCCCCAGCATTTT

j_call: TRBJ2-2
clone_size: -
d_call: TRBD1
v_call: TRBV7-2
cdr3_aa: CASNLRQGYTGELFF
cdr3_nt: TGTGCCAGCAACCTAAGACAGGGCTACACCGGGGAGCTGTTTTTT

j_call: TRBJ2-7
clone_size: -
d_call: TRBD2
v_call: TRBV7-3
cdr3_aa: CASSFGASGSYEQYF
cdr3_nt: TGTGCCAGCAGCTTCGGGGCTAGCGGGAGTTACGAGCAGTACTTC

j_call: TRBJ2-3
clone_size: -
d_call: -
v_call: TRBV7-3
cdr3_aa: CASSFGGMGTDTQYF
cdr3_nt: TGTGCCAGCAGCTTCGGAGGGATGGGCACAGATACGCAGTATTTT

j_call: TRBJ2-3
clone_size: -
d_call: -
v_call: TRBV9
cdr3_aa: CASSVWEYGTDTQYF
cdr3_nt: TGTGCCAGCAGCGTATGGGAGTACGGCACAGATACGCAGTATTTT

j_call: TRBJ1-1
clone_size: -
d_call: -
v_call: TRBV21-1
cdr3_aa: CASSNLDRVMNTEAFF
cdr3_nt: TGTGCCAGCAGCAACCTCGACAGAGTCATGAACACTGAAGCTTTCTTT

j_call: TRBJ2-1
clone_size: -
d_call: TRBD2
v_call: TRBV6-2/TRBV6-3
cdr3_aa: CASSSRGGRDAYNEQFF
cdr3_nt: TGTGCCAGCAGTTCCCGGGGCGGGAGGGACGCCTACAATGAGCAGTTCTTC

j_call: TRBJ2-2
clone_size: few
d_call: TRBD1
v_call: TRBV9
cdr3_aa: CASGGQGSGELFF
cdr3_nt: TGTGCCAGCGGGGGACAGGGCTCCGGGGAGCTGTTTTTT

j_call: TRBJ1-4
clone_size: -
d_call: -
v_call: TRBV4-1
cdr3_aa: CASSQPYEKLFF
cdr3_nt: TGCGCCAGCAGCCAACCATATGAAAAACTGTTTTTT

j_call: TRBJ1-1
clone_size: -
d_call: -
v_call: TRBV2
cdr3_aa: CASSSPGREGTEAFF
cdr3_nt: TGTGCCAGCTCAAGTCCCGGCAGGGAAGGAACTGAAGCTTTCTTT

j_call: TRBJ1-2
clone_size: -
d_call: -
v_call: TRBV21-1
cdr3_aa: CASRDRAYYGYTF
cdr3_nt: TGTGCCTCCCGGGACAGGGCCTACTATGGCTACACCTTC

j_call: TRBJ1-1
clone_size: -
d_call: TRBD1
v_call: TRBV6-5
cdr3_aa: CASSRTGVNTEAFF
cdr3_nt: TGTGCCAGCTCCAGGACAGGGGTAAACACTGAAGCTTTCTTT

j_call: TRBJ1-3
clone_size: -
d_call: -
v_call: TRBV19
cdr3_aa: CASSTNWDTSGNTIYF
cdr3_nt: TGTGCCAGTAGTACAAACTGGGACACCTCTGGAAACACCATATATTTT

j_call: TRBJ1-1
clone_size: -
d_call: -
v_call: TRBV27
cdr3_aa: CASSFSGQVNTEAFF
cdr3_nt: TGTGCCAGCAGTTTCTCAGGACAAGTGAACACTGAAGCTTTCTTT